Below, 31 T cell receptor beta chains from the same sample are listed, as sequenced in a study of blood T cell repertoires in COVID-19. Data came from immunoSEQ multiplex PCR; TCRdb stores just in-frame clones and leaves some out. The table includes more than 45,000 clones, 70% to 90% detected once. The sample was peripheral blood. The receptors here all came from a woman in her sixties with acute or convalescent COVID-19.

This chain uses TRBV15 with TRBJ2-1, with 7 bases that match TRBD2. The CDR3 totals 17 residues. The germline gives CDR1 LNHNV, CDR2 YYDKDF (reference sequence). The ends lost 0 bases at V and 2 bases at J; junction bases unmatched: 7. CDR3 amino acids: CATSRDVGGSTYNEQFF. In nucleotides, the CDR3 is TGTGCCACCAGCAGAGATGTTGGCGGGAGTACCTACAATGAGCAGTTCTTC. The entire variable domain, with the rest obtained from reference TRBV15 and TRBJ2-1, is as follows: DAMVIQNPRYQVTQFGKPVTLSCSQTLNHNVMYWYQQKSSQAPKLLFHYYDKDFNNEADTPDNFQSRRPNTSFCFLDIRSPGLGDTAMYLCATSRDVGGSTYNEQFFGPGTRLTVL.

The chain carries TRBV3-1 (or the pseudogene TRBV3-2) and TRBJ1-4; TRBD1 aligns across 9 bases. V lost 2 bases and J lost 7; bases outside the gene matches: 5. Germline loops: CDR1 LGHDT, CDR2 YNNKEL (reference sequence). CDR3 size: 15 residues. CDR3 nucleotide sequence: TGTGCCAGCAGCCAAAAGACAGGGGGGGGTGAAAAACTGTTTTTT. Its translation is CASSQKTGGGEKLFF.

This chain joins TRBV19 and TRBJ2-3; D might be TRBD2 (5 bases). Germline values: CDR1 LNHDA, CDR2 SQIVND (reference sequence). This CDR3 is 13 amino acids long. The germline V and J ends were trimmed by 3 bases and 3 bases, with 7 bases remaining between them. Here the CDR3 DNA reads TGTGCCAGTAGTATTGGGAGAACAGATACGCAGTATTTT. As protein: CASSIGRTDTQYF.

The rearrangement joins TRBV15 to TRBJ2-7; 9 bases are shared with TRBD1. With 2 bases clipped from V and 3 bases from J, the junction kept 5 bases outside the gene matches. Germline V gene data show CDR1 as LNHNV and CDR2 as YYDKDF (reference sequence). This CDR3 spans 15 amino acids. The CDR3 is CATSRPGQGRYEQYF. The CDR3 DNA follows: TGTGCCACCAGCAGACCGGGACAGGGACGCTACGAGCAGTACTTC.

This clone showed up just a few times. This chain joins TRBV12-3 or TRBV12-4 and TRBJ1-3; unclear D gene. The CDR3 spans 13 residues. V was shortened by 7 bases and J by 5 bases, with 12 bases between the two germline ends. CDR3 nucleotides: TGTGCCAGCACCTCGAACAGAAGAAACACCATATATTTT. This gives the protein CASTSNRRNTIYF.

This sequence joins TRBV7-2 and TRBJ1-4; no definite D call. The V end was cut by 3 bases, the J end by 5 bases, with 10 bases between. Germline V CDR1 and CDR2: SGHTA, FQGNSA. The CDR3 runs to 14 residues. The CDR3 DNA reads TGTGCCAGCAGCTTTGACGGGGTCAATGAAAAACTGTTTTTT. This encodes CASSFDGVNEKLFF.

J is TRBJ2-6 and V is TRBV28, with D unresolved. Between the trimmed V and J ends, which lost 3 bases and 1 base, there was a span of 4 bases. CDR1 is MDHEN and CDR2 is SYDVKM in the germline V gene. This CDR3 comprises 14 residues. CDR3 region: CASSFRSGANVLTF. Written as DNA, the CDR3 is TGTGCCAGCAGTTTCCGGTCTGGGGCCAACGTCCTGACTTTC. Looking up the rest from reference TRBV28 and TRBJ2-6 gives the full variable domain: DVKVTQSSRYLVKRTGEKVFLECVQDMDHENMFWYRQDPGLGLRLIYFSYDVKMKEKGDIPEGYSVSREKKERFSLILESASTNQTSMYLCASSFRSGANVLTFGAGSRLTVL.

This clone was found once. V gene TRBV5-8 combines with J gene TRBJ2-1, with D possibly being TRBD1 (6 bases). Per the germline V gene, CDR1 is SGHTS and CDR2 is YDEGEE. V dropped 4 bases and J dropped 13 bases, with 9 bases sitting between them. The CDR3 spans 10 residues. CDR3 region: CASSLDSQFF. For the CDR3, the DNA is TGTGCCAGCAGCCTGGACAGCCAGTTCTTC.

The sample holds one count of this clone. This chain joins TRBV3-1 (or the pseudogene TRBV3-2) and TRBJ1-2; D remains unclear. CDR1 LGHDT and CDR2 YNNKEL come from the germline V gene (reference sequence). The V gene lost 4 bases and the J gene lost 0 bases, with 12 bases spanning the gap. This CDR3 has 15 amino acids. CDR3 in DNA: TGTGCCAGCAGCCCCATTCGTGGAGCTAACTATGGCTACACCTTC. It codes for CASSPIRGANYGYTF.

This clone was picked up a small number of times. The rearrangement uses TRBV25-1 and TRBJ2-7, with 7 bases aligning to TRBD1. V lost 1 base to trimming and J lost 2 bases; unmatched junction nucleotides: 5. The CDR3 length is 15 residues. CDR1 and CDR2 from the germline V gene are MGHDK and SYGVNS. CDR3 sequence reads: CASSEWGQGAYEQYF. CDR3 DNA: TGTGCCAGCAGTGAATGGGGTCAGGGGGCCTACGAGCAGTACTTC.

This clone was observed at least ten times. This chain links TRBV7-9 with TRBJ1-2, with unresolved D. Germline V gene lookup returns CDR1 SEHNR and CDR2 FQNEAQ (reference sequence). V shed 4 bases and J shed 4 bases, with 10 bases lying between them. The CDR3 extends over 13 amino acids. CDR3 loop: CASSSDNLYGYTF. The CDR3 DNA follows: TGTGCCAGCAGCTCTGACAACCTCTATGGCTACACCTTC.

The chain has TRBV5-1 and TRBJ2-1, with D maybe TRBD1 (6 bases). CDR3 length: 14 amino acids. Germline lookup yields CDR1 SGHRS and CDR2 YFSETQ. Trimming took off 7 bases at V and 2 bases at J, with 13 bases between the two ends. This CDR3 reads CASSPQGTYNEQFF. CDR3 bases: TGCGCCAGCTCCCCCCAGGGGACCTACAATGAGCAGTTCTTC.

CDR3 sequence (DNA): TGTGCCAGCAGCCAATCCCAGACGGGCAGGGATTCACCCCTCCACTTT. Its protein product is CASSQSQTGRDSPLHF. This chain joins TRBV3-1 (or the pseudogene TRBV3-2) and TRBJ1-6; D may be TRBD1 (5 bases). CDR3 length: 16 amino acids. V shed 2 bases and J shed 8 bases, with 16 bases lying between them. Germline V CDR1 and CDR2: LGHDT, YNNKEL (reference sequence).

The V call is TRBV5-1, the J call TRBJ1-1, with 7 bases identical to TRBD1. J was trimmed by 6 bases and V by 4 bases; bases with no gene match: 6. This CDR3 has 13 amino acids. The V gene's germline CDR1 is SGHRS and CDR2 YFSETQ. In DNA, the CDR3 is TGCGCCAGCAGCCAAGACAGGGCCCCTGAAGCTTTCTTT. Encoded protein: CASSQDRAPEAFF. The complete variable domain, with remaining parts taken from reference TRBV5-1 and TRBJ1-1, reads KAGVTQTPRYLIKTRGQQVTLSCSPISGHRSVSWYQQTPGQGLQFLFEYFSETQRNKGNFPGRFSGRQFSNSRSEMNVSTLELGDSALYLCASSQDRAPEAFFGQGTRLTVV.

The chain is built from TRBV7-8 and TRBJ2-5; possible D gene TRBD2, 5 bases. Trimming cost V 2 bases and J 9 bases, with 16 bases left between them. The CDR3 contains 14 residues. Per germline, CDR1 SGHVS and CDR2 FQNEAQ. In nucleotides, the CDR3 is TGTGCCAGCAGCTTAACTCAAGCGGATCGGCCCCAGTACTTC. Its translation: CASSLTQADRPQYF.

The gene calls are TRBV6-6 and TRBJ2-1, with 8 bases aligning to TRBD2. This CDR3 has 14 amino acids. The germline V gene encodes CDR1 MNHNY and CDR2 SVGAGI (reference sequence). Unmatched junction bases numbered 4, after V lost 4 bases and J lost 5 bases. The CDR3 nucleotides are TGTGCCAGCAGTTCGCCGGGACTAGACAATGAGCAGTTCTTC. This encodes CASSSPGLDNEQFF.

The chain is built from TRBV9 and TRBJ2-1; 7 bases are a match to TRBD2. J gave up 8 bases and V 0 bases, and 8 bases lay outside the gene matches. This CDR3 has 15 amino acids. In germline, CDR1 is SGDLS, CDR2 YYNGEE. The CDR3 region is CASSVGGGSGHEQFF. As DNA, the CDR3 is TGTGCCAGCAGCGTAGGGGGCGGGAGCGGCCATGAGCAGTTCTTC.

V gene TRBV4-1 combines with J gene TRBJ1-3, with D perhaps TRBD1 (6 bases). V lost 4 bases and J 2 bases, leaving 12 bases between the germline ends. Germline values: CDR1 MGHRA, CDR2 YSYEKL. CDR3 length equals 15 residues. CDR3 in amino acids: CASSPGQLAGNTIYF. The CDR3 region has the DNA TGCGCCAGCAGCCCGGGACAACTTGCTGGAAACACCATATATTTT.

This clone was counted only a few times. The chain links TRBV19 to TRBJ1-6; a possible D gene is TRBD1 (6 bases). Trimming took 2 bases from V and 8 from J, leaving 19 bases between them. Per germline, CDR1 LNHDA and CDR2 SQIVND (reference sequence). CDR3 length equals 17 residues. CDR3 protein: CASSIRLAGAGDSPLHF. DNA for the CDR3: TGTGCCAGTAGTATACGGCTAGCAGGGGCCGGGGATTCACCCCTCCACTTT.

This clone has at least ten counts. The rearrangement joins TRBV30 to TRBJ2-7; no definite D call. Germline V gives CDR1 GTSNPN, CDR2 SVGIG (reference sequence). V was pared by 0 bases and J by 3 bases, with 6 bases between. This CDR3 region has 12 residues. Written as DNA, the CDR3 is TGTGCCTGGAGTGTCAGTGACTACGAGCAGTACTTC. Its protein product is CAWSVSDYEQYF.

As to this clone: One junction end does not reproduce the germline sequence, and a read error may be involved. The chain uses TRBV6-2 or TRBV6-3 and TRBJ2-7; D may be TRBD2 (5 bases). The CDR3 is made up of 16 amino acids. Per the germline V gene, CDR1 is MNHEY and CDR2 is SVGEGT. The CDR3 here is CASSYSAGNTPYGQYF. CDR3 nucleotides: TGTGCCAGCAGTTACAGTGCGGGCAATACCCCCTACGGGCAGTACTTC.

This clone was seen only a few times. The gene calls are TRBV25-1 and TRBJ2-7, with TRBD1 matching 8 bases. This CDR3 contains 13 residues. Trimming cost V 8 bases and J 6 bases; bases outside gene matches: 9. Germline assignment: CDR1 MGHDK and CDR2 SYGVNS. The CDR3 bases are TGTGCCAGCTCGACAGGGGATCGGGTCGAGCAGTACTTC. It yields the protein CASSTGDRVEQYF.

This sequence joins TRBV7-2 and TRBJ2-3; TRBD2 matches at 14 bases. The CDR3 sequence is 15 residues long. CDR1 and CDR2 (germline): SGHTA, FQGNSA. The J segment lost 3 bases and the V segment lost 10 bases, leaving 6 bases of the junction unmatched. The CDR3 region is CAIRTSGRLTDTQYF. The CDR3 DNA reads TGTGCCATTCGGACTAGCGGGAGGTTAACAGATACGCAGTATTTT.

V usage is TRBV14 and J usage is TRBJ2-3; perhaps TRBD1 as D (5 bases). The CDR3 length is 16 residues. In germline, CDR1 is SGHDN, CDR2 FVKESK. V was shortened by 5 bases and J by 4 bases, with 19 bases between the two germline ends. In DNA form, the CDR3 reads TGTGCCAGCAGCATTTTCCCCTCAGGGATGGCAGATACGCAGTATTTT. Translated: CASSIFPSGMADTQYF.

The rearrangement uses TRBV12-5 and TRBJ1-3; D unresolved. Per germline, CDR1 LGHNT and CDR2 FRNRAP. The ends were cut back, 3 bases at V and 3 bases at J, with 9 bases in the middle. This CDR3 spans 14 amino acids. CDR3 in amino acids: CASGLGSDGNTIYF. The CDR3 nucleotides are TGTGCTAGTGGTTTAGGCAGCGATGGAAACACCATATATTTT.

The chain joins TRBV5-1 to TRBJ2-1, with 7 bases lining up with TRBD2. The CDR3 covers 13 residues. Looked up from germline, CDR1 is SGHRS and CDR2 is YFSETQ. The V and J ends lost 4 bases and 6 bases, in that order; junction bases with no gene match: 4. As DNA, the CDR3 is TGCGCCAGCAGCCCGGGACTAATCAATGAGCAGTTCTTC. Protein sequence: CASSPGLINEQFF.

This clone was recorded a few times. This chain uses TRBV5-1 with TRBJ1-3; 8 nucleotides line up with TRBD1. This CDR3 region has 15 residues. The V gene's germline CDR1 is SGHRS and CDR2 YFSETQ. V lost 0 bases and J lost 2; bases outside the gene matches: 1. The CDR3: CASSLETGAGNTIYF. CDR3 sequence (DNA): TGCGCCAGCAGCTTGGAGACAGGGGCTGGAAACACCATATATTTT.

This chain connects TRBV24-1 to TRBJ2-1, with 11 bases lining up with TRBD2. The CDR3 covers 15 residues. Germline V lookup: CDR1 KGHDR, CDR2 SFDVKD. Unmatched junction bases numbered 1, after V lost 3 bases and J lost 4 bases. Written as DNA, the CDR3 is TGTGCCACCAGTGATCCTAGCGGGAGGTACAATGAGCAGTTCTTC. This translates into CATSDPSGRYNEQFF.

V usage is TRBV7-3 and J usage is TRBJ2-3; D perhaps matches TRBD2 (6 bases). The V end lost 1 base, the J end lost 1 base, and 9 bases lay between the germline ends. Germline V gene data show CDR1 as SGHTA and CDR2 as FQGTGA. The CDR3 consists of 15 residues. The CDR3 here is CASSLNGGGTDTQYF. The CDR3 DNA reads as TGTGCCAGCAGCTTAAACGGGGGAGGCACAGATACGCAGTATTTT.

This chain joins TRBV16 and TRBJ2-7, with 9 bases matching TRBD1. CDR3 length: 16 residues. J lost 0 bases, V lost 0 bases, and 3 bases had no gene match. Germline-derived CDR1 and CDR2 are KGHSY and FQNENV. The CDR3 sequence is CASSQSATGGSYEQYF. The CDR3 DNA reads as TGTGCCAGCAGCCAATCTGCGACAGGGGGCTCCTACGAGCAGTACTTC.

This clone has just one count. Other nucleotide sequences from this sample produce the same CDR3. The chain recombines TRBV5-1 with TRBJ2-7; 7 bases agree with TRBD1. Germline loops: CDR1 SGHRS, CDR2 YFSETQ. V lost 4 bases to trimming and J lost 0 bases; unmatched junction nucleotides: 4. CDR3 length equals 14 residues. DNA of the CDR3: TGCGCCAGCAGCGGGGACAGCCTCTCCTACGAGCAGTACTTC. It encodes CASSGDSLSYEQYF. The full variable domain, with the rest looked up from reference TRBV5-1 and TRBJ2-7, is KAGVTQTPRYLIKTRGQQVTLSCSPISGHRSVSWYQQTPGQGLQFLFEYFSETQRNKGNFPGRFSGRQFSNSRSEMNVSTLELGDSALYLCASSGDSLSYEQYFGPGTRLTVT.